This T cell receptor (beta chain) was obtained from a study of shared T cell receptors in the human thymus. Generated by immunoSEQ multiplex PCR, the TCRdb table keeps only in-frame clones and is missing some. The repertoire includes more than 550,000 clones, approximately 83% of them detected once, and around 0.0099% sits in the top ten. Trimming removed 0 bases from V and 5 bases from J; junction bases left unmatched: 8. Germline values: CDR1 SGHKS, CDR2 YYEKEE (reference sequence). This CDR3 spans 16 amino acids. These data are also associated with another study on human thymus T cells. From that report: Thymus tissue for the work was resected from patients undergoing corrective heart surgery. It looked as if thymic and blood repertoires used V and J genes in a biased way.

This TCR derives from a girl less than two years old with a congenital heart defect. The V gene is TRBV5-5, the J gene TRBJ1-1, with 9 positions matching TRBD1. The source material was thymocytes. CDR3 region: CASSLAFGQGLTEAFF. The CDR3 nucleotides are TGTGCCAGCAGCTTGGCCTTTGGACAGGGGTTAACTGAAGCTTTCTTT.